This is a list of T cell receptor beta chains from one sample in a study of cytomegalovirus exposure and HLA in healthy donors. TCRdb's copy holds only in-frame clones and misses some; the assay was immunoSEQ multiplex PCR. The sample carries 95,000 to 150,000 clones, about 80% recorded once. Material: PBMCs. The receptors originated from a young man in good health and CMV-seropositive. The CDR3 runs from the conserved cysteine through the conserved F or W. D genes are given only for firm matches. A row's size may be missing; if present it is once, few, many or a size class.

d_gene: NA
abundance: NA
j_gene: TRBJ2-3
v_gene: TRBV10-3
CDR3aa: CAIGRDPQYF
CDR3nt: TGTGCCATCGGGAGAGATCCGCAGTATTTT

d_gene: NA
abundance: NA
j_gene: TRBJ1-2
v_gene: TRBV2
CDR3aa: CASSERGVDGYTF
CDR3nt: TGTGCCAGCAGTGAAAGAGGAGTCGATGGCTACACCTTC

d_gene: TRBD1
abundance: NA
j_gene: TRBJ2-5
v_gene: TRBV18
CDR3aa: CASSPQQTGGHGATQYF
CDR3nt: TGTGCCAGCTCACCACAACAGACAGGGGGACATGGTGCGACCCAGTACTTC

d_gene: TRBD2
abundance: NA
j_gene: TRBJ2-5
v_gene: TRBV4-1
CDR3aa: CASSHRLAGEQYF
CDR3nt: TGCGCCAGCAGCCACCGACTAGCCGGTGAGCAGTACTTC

d_gene: TRBD2
abundance: few
j_gene: TRBJ2-1
v_gene: TRBV10-3
CDR3aa: CAISESFGLAAPEQFF
CDR3nt: TGTGCCATCAGTGAGTCGTTTGGACTAGCGGCCCCCGAGCAGTTCTTC

d_gene: NA
abundance: few
j_gene: TRBJ2-6
v_gene: TRBV6-4
CDR3aa: CASSDSTGYGANVLTF
CDR3nt: TGTGCCAGCAGTGACTCCACAGGGTATGGGGCCAACGTCCTGACTTTC

d_gene: NA
abundance: NA
j_gene: TRBJ1-1
v_gene: TRBV29-1
CDR3aa: CSVAGVNLGNTEAFF
CDR3nt: TGCAGCGTTGCCGGGGTAAACTTGGGGAACACTGAAGCTTTCTTT

d_gene: TRBD2
abundance: few
j_gene: TRBJ2-3
v_gene: TRBV19
CDR3aa: CASSIRLGRVTQYF
CDR3nt: TGTGCCAGTAGTATTAGGCTGGGGAGGGTTACGCAGTATTTT

d_gene: TRBD2
abundance: NA
j_gene: TRBJ2-3
v_gene: TRBV25-1
CDR3aa: CASSDPSGGVTDTQYF
CDR3nt: TGTGCCAGCAGTGACCCAAGCGGGGGGGTGACAGATACGCAGTATTTT

d_gene: TRBD1
abundance: NA
j_gene: TRBJ2-7
v_gene: TRBV5-1
CDR3aa: CASSPSGPKGQGITYEQYF
CDR3nt: TGCGCCAGCAGCCCTTCCGGCCCGAAAGGACAGGGAATAACCTACGAGCAGTACTTC

d_gene: TRBD2
abundance: NA
j_gene: TRBJ2-1
v_gene: TRBV4-2
CDR3aa: CASSSGLAGGRVFF
CDR3nt: TGTGCCAGCAGCTCCGGACTAGCGGGGGGCCGGGTGTTCTTC

d_gene: NA
abundance: few
j_gene: TRBJ2-4
v_gene: TRBV29-1
CDR3aa: CSVAGLAKNIQYF
CDR3nt: TGCAGCGTTGCAGGATTAGCCAAAAACATTCAGTACTTC

d_gene: NA
abundance: once
j_gene: TRBJ2-2
v_gene: TRBV9
CDR3aa: CASSGHPTMAGELFF
CDR3nt: TGTGCCAGCAGCGGACACCCGACCATGGCCGGGGAGCTGTTTTTT

d_gene: NA
abundance: NA
j_gene: TRBJ2-7
v_gene: TRBV6-4
CDR3aa: CASSDRSDSPYERYF
CDR3nt: TGTGCCAGCAGTGACCGTTCGGACAGCCCCTACGAGCGGTACTTC

d_gene: NA
abundance: NA
j_gene: TRBJ1-2
v_gene: TRBV10-1
CDR3aa: CASRLNRVVNYGYTF
CDR3nt: TGCGCCAGCAGACTTAACAGGGTAGTCAACTATGGCTACACCTTC

d_gene: TRBD1
abundance: NA
j_gene: TRBJ2-3
v_gene: TRBV5-8
CDR3aa: CASSLVGGWADTQYF
CDR3nt: TGTGCCAGCAGCTTGGTAGGGGGCTGGGCAGATACGCAGTATTTT

d_gene: NA
abundance: NA
j_gene: TRBJ2-4
v_gene: TRBV6-5
CDR3aa: CASSYSYSKNIQYF
CDR3nt: TGTGCCAGCAGTTACTCCTATTCCAAAAACATTCAGTACTTC

d_gene: NA
abundance: NA
j_gene: TRBJ1-3
v_gene: TRBV19
CDR3aa: CASSTGDSGNTIYF
CDR3nt: TGTGCCAGTAGTACGGGGGACTCTGGAAACACCATATATTTT

d_gene: TRBD2
abundance: NA
j_gene: TRBJ2-1
v_gene: TRBV13
CDR3aa: CASSSALIAGGGYEQFF
CDR3nt: TGTGCCAGCAGCTCTGCCCTAATAGCGGGGGGGGGCTATGAGCAGTTCTTC

d_gene: NA
abundance: NA
j_gene: TRBJ1-4
v_gene: TRBV28
CDR3aa: CASSPSQGFNEKLFF
CDR3nt: TGTGCCAGCAGTCCATCACAGGGATTTAATGAAAAACTGTTTTTT

d_gene: TRBD2
abundance: NA
j_gene: TRBJ2-3
v_gene: TRBV7-2
CDR3aa: CASSQTSGLTDTQYF
CDR3nt: TGTGCCAGCAGTCAGACTAGCGGACTTACAGATACGCAGTATTTT

d_gene: NA
abundance: NA
j_gene: TRBJ2-3
v_gene: TRBV12-5
CDR3aa: CASGLGRHHSTDTQYF
CDR3nt: TGTGCTAGTGGTTTGGGAAGACACCACAGCACAGATACGCAGTATTTT

d_gene: NA
abundance: NA
j_gene: TRBJ1-6
v_gene: TRBV27
CDR3aa: CASSFNQGSYNSPLHF
CDR3nt: TGTGCCAGCAGTTTTAACCAGGGGTCCTATAATTCACCCCTCCACTTT

d_gene: TRBD1
abundance: NA
j_gene: TRBJ2-7
v_gene: TRBV5-6
CDR3aa: CASSLGGTGVIYEQYF
CDR3nt: TGTGCCAGCAGCTTGGGGGGGACAGGGGTGATATACGAGCAGTACTTC

d_gene: NA
abundance: NA
j_gene: TRBJ1-1
v_gene: TRBV10-2
CDR3aa: CASSESQGMAFF
CDR3nt: TGCGCCAGCAGTGAGTCTCAGGGGATGGCTTTCTTT

d_gene: NA
abundance: NA
j_gene: TRBJ2-3
v_gene: TRBV5-1
CDR3aa: CASSLAQTSTDTQYF
CDR3nt: TGCGCCAGCAGCTTGGCCCAGACTAGCACAGATACGCAGTATTTT

d_gene: TRBD1
abundance: NA
j_gene: TRBJ2-5
v_gene: TRBV7-3
CDR3aa: CASSSRGWTGETQYF
CDR3nt: TGTGCCAGCAGCTCACGTGGTTGGACAGGAGAGACCCAGTACTTC

d_gene: TRBD1
abundance: once
j_gene: TRBJ1-1
v_gene: TRBV7-3
CDR3aa: CASSHSAGGTEAFF
CDR3nt: TGTGCCAGCAGCCACTCTGCAGGGGGCACTGAAGCTTTCTTT

d_gene: TRBD1
abundance: NA
j_gene: TRBJ1-5
v_gene: TRBV5-1
CDR3aa: CASSFGTGGAGNQPQHF
CDR3nt: TGCGCCAGCAGCTTCGGGACAGGGGGCGCGGGCAATCAGCCCCAGCATTTT

d_gene: NA
abundance: NA
j_gene: TRBJ1-5
v_gene: TRBV9
CDR3aa: CASSARDNNQPQHF
CDR3nt: TGTGCCAGCAGCGCCCGGGACAACAATCAGCCCCAGCATTTT

d_gene: NA
abundance: few
j_gene: TRBJ2-3
v_gene: TRBV4-1
CDR3aa: CASSQDGRSTDTQYF
CDR3nt: TGCGCCAGCAGCCAAGATGGCAGGTCCACAGATACGCAGTATTTT

d_gene: TRBD1
abundance: NA
j_gene: TRBJ1-5
v_gene: TRBV19
CDR3aa: CASSTPETGGYSNQPQHF
CDR3nt: TGTGCCAGTAGCACGCCGGAGACAGGGGGTTATAGCAATCAGCCCCAGCATTTT

d_gene: TRBD1
abundance: once
j_gene: TRBJ1-1
v_gene: TRBV5-1
CDR3aa: CASSGRTGETEAFF
CDR3nt: TGCGCCAGCAGCGGCCGGACAGGGGAAACTGAAGCTTTCTTT

d_gene: NA
abundance: NA
j_gene: TRBJ2-2
v_gene: TRBV11-3
CDR3aa: CASSPTPSRGELFF
CDR3nt: TGTGCCAGCAGCCCCACGCCTAGTAGGGGGGAGCTGTTTTTT

d_gene: NA
abundance: few
j_gene: TRBJ2-5
v_gene: TRBV5-6
CDR3aa: CASSLVREETQYF
CDR3nt: TGTGCCAGCAGCTTGGTAAGAGAAGAGACCCAGTACTTC

d_gene: TRBD2
abundance: NA
j_gene: TRBJ2-1
v_gene: TRBV7-9
CDR3aa: CASSLGLAGGYEQFF
CDR3nt: TGTGCCAGCAGCTTAGGACTAGCGGGGGGATATGAGCAGTTCTTC

d_gene: NA
abundance: NA
j_gene: TRBJ2-2
v_gene: TRBV5-1
CDR3aa: CASSSLNTGELFF
CDR3nt: TGCGCCAGCAGCTCCCTGAACACCGGGGAGCTGTTTTTT

d_gene: NA
abundance: few
j_gene: TRBJ1-6
v_gene: TRBV28
CDR3aa: CASSTRQVRGPLHF
CDR3nt: TGTGCCAGCTCAACTAGACAGGTCCGTGGGCCCCTCCACTTT

d_gene: TRBD1
abundance: NA
j_gene: TRBJ1-4
v_gene: TRBV29-1
CDR3aa: CSAQGAPREKLFF
CDR3nt: TGCAGCGCACAGGGGGCGCCCCGGGAAAAACTGTTTTTT

d_gene: NA
abundance: NA
j_gene: TRBJ2-7
v_gene: TRBV27
CDR3aa: CASREPGIFYEQYF
CDR3nt: TGTGCCAGCAGGGAGCCAGGGATTTTCTACGAGCAGTACTTC

d_gene: NA
abundance: NA
j_gene: TRBJ2-5
v_gene: TRBV9
CDR3aa: CASSAHSGSKPQETQYF
CDR3nt: TGTGCCAGCAGCGCACATAGCGGATCCAAACCACAAGAGACCCAGTACTTC

d_gene: TRBD2
abundance: few
j_gene: TRBJ2-7
v_gene: TRBV28
CDR3aa: CASSYRRGGYEQYF
CDR3nt: TGTGCCAGCAGTTATAGGCGGGGGGGCTACGAGCAGTACTTC

d_gene: NA
abundance: NA
j_gene: TRBJ2-1
v_gene: TRBV19
CDR3aa: CASSGLGGSEQFF
CDR3nt: TGTGCCAGTAGTGGGCTGGGGGGTAGTGAGCAGTTCTTC

d_gene: TRBD2
abundance: NA
j_gene: TRBJ2-3
v_gene: TRBV5-1
CDR3aa: CASSFGRGEGTDTQYF
CDR3nt: TGCGCCAGCAGCTTCGGGAGGGGGGAAGGCACAGATACGCAGTATTTT

d_gene: NA
abundance: NA
j_gene: TRBJ2-1
v_gene: TRBV2
CDR3aa: CASFSGTNDNEQFF
CDR3nt: TGTGCCAGCTTTAGTGGTACCAATGACAATGAGCAGTTCTTC

d_gene: TRBD1
abundance: NA
j_gene: TRBJ1-3
v_gene: TRBV19
CDR3aa: CASSIGRQGYSGNTIYF
CDR3nt: TGTGCCAGTAGTATTGGTCGACAGGGGTACTCTGGAAACACCATATATTTT

d_gene: NA
abundance: NA
j_gene: TRBJ2-3
v_gene: TRBV7-2
CDR3aa: CASSPWGGITDTQYF
CDR3nt: TGTGCCAGCAGCCCGTGGGGAGGCATAACAGATACGCAGTATTTT